A selection of T cell receptor beta chains follows, all from one sample in a study of T cells in localized non-small cell lung cancer. The repertoire was sequenced with immunoSEQ multiplex PCR; TCRdb's copy has only in-frame clones and lacks some. Of 45,000 to 55,000 clones detected, 60% to 80% appear once; the ten largest clones hold approximately 16%. The sample was peripheral blood, taken before any cancer treatment. These receptors were collected from a man aged 35 to 69 with stage I squamous cell lung carcinoma. Both conserved end residues are part of each CDR3. D genes are given only for firm matches. Size is stated for part of the rows, as once, few or many counts, or as a class when the clone is expanded.

cdr3_aa cdr3_nt v_call clone_size d_call j_call
CAIRFQQNTEAFF TGTGCCATCCGATTCCAACAGAACACTGAAGCTTTCTTT TRBV10-3 NA NA TRBJ1-1
CASTPGGQYQPQHF TGTGCCAGCACCCCAGGGGGACAATATCAGCCCCAGCATTTT TRBV28 NA TRBD1 TRBJ1-5
CASSQDSASGGQELFF TGTGCCAGCAGCCAAGACTCAGCTAGCGGGGGCCAGGAGCTGTTTTTT TRBV4-2 NA TRBD2 TRBJ2-2
CASSLPSPGGEQYF TGCGCCAGCAGCCTCCCTTCTCCAGGGGGCGAGCAGTACTTC TRBV5-1 NA TRBD1 TRBJ2-7
CASSARGGYGYGYTF TGTGCCAGCAGTGCTAGAGGAGGGTACGGCTATGGCTACACCTTC TRBV2 NA NA TRBJ1-2
CAWRAGRGLVVRYGYTF TGTGCCTGGAGAGCCGGGCGAGGGCTGGTTGTACGGTATGGCTACACCTTC TRBV30 many NA TRBJ1-2
CASSEGGRISEQYF TGTGCCAGCAGTGAAGGTGGGCGGATAAGCGAGCAGTACTTC TRBV6-1 NA NA TRBJ2-7
CSAPLGSYGYTF TGCAGCGCCCCCTTGGGGAGTTATGGCTACACCTTC TRBV29-1 few NA TRBJ1-2
CASSLGSSYNSPLHF TGTGCCAGCAGCTTAGGCAGCTCCTATAATTCACCCCTCCACTTT TRBV7-2 NA NA TRBJ1-6
CASSGQQNQPQHF TGTGCCAGCAGTGGGCAGCAAAATCAGCCCCAGCATTTT TRBV6-1 NA NA TRBJ1-5
CASSLSPSSGANVLTF TGCGCCAGCAGCCTGTCCCCAAGTTCTGGGGCCAACGTCCTGACTTTC TRBV5-1 NA NA TRBJ2-6
CASSFTGGDGEQYF TGTGCCAGCAGTTTTACAGGGGGGGATGGCGAGCAGTACTTC TRBV6-1 NA NA TRBJ2-7
CASSLNPLTGENEKLFF TGTGCCAGCAGCTTAAATCCCTTAACAGGAGAAAATGAAAAACTGTTTTTT TRBV7-9 NA NA TRBJ1-4
CASSPGQGGREKLFF TGTGCCAGCAGCCCGGGACAGGGCGGGAGAGAAAAACTGTTTTTT TRBV4-2 NA TRBD1 TRBJ1-4
CASSFSGTTDTQYF TGTGCCAGCAGTTTTTCAGGTACCACAGATACGCAGTATTTT TRBV28 many NA TRBJ2-3
CATNLGDTEAFF TGTGCCACCAACCTTGGGGACACTGAAGCTTTCTTT TRBV6-6 once NA TRBJ1-1
CASSLFQGVSTEAFF TGTGCCAGCAGCTTGTTTCAGGGAGTGAGCACTGAAGCTTTCTTT TRBV5-6 NA NA TRBJ1-1
CASSPNPGANYGYTF TGTGCCAGCTCACCAAATCCAGGAGCTAACTATGGCTACACCTTC TRBV18 NA NA TRBJ1-2
CASSLFSGGRYEQYF TGTGCCAGCAGTTTGTTTAGCGGGGGCCGCTACGAGCAGTACTTC TRBV6-5 NA TRBD2 TRBJ2-7
CASSPTGGNQPQHF TGTGCCAGCAGTCCAACAGGGGGAAATCAGCCCCAGCATTTT TRBV27 many TRBD1 TRBJ1-5
CASSLNPGQPNQPQHF TGTGCCAGCAGCTTAAATCCGGGACAGCCAAATCAGCCCCAGCATTTT TRBV7-6 NA TRBD1 TRBJ1-5
CASSSGLARQDTQYF TGTGCCAGCAGTTCTGGACTAGCCCGGCAAGATACGCAGTATTTT TRBV11-2 NA TRBD2 TRBJ2-3
CASSSSEGYTF TGTGCCAGCTCTTCTTCGGAAGGCTACACCTTC TRBV18 NA NA TRBJ1-2
CASSPVGGPNEKLFF TGTGCCAGCAGCCCCGTCGGGGGGCCTAATGAAAAACTGTTTTTT TRBV9 NA NA TRBJ1-4
CASSALQGNTEAFF TGTGCCAGCAGCGCTTTACAGGGGAACACTGAAGCTTTCTTT TRBV9 NA NA TRBJ1-1
CASSAQTGRTEAFF TGTGCCAGCAGCGCCCAGACCGGAAGAACTGAAGCTTTCTTT TRBV9 NA NA TRBJ1-1
CASSVAPNPDTGELFF TGTGCCAGCAGCGTAGCTCCCAATCCCGACACCGGGGAGCTGTTTTTT TRBV9 NA NA TRBJ2-2
CASSLGDRATGELFF TGTGCCAGCAGCTTAGGGGACAGGGCCACCGGGGAGCTGTTTTTT TRBV13 NA TRBD1 TRBJ2-2
CAWSEGQNTEAFF TGTGCCTGGAGTGAGGGACAAAACACTGAAGCTTTCTTT TRBV30 NA NA TRBJ1-1
CASSQGAKGLAGGETQYF TGCGCCAGCAGCCAAGGAGCAAAGGGACTAGCGGGGGGGGAGACCCAGTACTTC TRBV4-3 NA TRBD2 TRBJ2-5
CASSLGGTSGAYEQYF TGTGCCAGCAGCTTGGGGGGGACTAGCGGGGCCTACGAGCAGTACTTC TRBV5-4 NA TRBD2 TRBJ2-7
CASNPLMNTEAFF TGTGCCAGCAATCCCCTCATGAACACTGAAGCTTTCTTT TRBV6-5 NA NA TRBJ1-1
CASSPKTSGGYNEQFF TGTGCCAGTAGCCCAAAGACTAGCGGGGGGTACAATGAGCAGTTCTTC TRBV19 once TRBD2 TRBJ2-1
CASSSREGIDEKLFF TGTGCCAGCAGTTCCCGTGAGGGGATCGATGAAAAACTGTTTTTT TRBV6-5 NA NA TRBJ1-4
CASSPGGRQETQYF TGCGCCAGCAGCCCCGGGGGGCGGCAAGAGACCCAGTACTTC TRBV5-1 NA NA TRBJ2-5
CASSLEYEQYF TGTGCCAGCAGCTTGGAGTACGAGCAGTACTTC TRBV5-6 few NA TRBJ2-7
CASSFTGLPSGYTF TGTGCCAGCAGCTTTACAGGGCTGCCTAGCGGCTACACCTTC TRBV5-8 NA NA TRBJ1-2
CASSPAGTDTQYF TGTGCCAGCAGCCCCGCGGGCACAGATACGCAGTATTTT TRBV27 once NA TRBJ2-3
CASSLIKNTEAFF TGTGCCAGCAGTTTAATAAAGAACACTGAAGCTTTCTTT TRBV28 NA NA TRBJ1-1
CASSAGLAGGLINEQFF TGTGCCAGCAGTGCTGGGCTAGCGGGGGGGTTAATAAATGAGCAGTTCTTC TRBV2 NA TRBD2 TRBJ2-1
CASRRIGGQGGNQPQHF TGTGCCAGTAGGAGGATTGGGGGACAGGGAGGCAATCAGCCCCAGCATTTT TRBV19 few TRBD1 TRBJ1-5
CASSVRTGGLFDYGYTF TGTGCCAGTAGCGTAAGGACTGGGGGTTTATTCGACTATGGCTACACCTTC TRBV19 NA NA TRBJ1-2
CASSQDGSGAYEQYF TGTGCCAGCAGCCAAGATGGTTCCGGGGCATACGAGCAGTACTTC TRBV4-2 NA NA TRBJ2-7
CASSEEGDQYF TGTGCCAGCAGTGAAGAAGGAGACCAGTACTTC TRBV2 NA NA TRBJ2-5
CASSVGGWSSYNSPLHF TGTGCCAGCAGCGTAGGGGGATGGAGCTCCTATAATTCACCCCTCCACTTT TRBV9 NA NA TRBJ1-6
CASSDITTGEQYF TGTGCCAGCAGTGATATCACGACCGGAGAGCAGTACTTC TRBV2 NA NA TRBJ2-7
CASLSGPADTDTQYF TGTGCCAGCCTAAGTGGCCCCGCGGACACAGATACGCAGTATTTT TRBV6-5 NA NA TRBJ2-3
CASSLQGGGEKLFF TGTGCCAGCAGCTTACAGGGCGGCGGTGAAAAACTGTTTTTT TRBV5-4 NA NA TRBJ1-4
CASSSSGTGNEQYF TGCGCCAGCAGTTCTTCCGGGACAGGGAACGAGCAGTACTTC TRBV5-1 NA TRBD1 TRBJ2-7
CASSFGRGSDTEAFF TGTGCCAGCAGCTTCGGCCGGGGGTCGGACACTGAAGCTTTCTTT TRBV11-3 NA NA TRBJ1-1
CASSLQGNTGELFF TGTGCCAGCAGCTTACAAGGGAACACCGGGGAGCTGTTTTTT TRBV7-9 NA NA TRBJ2-2
CAAGVRGTYEQYF TGTGCCGCAGGCGTCCGCGGCACCTACGAGCAGTACTTC TRBV6-5 NA NA TRBJ2-7
CATSREPFGQGGGTDTQYF TGTGCCACCAGCAGAGAACCATTTGGACAGGGTGGAGGCACAGATACGCAGTATTTT TRBV15 NA TRBD1 TRBJ2-3